The clone carrying this T cell receptor (beta chain) was detected only a few times. Its antigen is currently unknown. The entry originates in a study of T-cell memory formation after mild COVID-19. Study at large: Largely donor-specific sequence clusters came from a couple of donors. Findings and caveats of the study: Among contracting clones, CD4+ were mainly CM/EM and CD8+ enriched in EMRA. The appearance of some responding clones in pre-infection memory suggested that cross-reactive memory joined.

The CDR3 has 16 amino acids. V shed 1 base and J 1 base; nucleotides not matched to a gene: 3. Germline V lookup: CDR1 SGHRS, CDR2 YFSETQ. Using its own MiXCR run on the 5' RACE reads, TCRdb lists one record per CDR3 protein. The table lists about 110,000 distinct CDR3 sequences, 18% of them singletons. V usage is TRBV5-1 and J usage is TRBJ2-3; 10 positions match TRBD2. The sample taken for sequencing was PBMCs or a T cell subset sorted from them (not recorded which). The sequence came from a young man who had mild COVID-19 (a few samples of this study predate the infection). Cell type and time point are not known. The chain's CDR3 is CASSLILAGGTDTQYF. The CDR3 DNA reads TGCGCCAGCAGCTTGATCCTAGCGGGGGGCACAGATACGCAGTATTTT.